These 8 T cell receptor beta chains were all obtained from the same sample, sequenced in a study of molecular identifiers for immune sequencing clone quantification. In TCRdb, the PCR reads were re-called with MiXCR into one record per CDR3 protein. The data hold some 590,000 distinct CDR3 sequences, with about 25% observed a single time. Sequenced sample: naive CD8+ T cells from blood, with Jurkat cell RNA spiked in. Sample subset: FACS-sorted CD8+CD4-CCR7+CD45RA+ naive T cells. The receptors stem from a human donor in good health. Some libraries in this study had Jurkat cell RNA spiked in.

For this clonotype: One junction end disagrees with the germline gene, perhaps due to a read error. The CDR3 protein is CAWSVLSGLEPQYF. CDR3 nucleotides: TGTGCCTGGAGTGTCTTATCAGGGTTAGAGCCCCAGTACTTC. The chain recombines TRBV30 with TRBJ2-5; TRBD1 might be the D (5 bases). The CDR3 has 14 amino acids. CDR1 and CDR2 (germline): GTSNPN, SVGIG (reference sequence).

The table lists this clonotype with many counts. CDR3 coding DNA: TGTGCCAGCAGCGCTGAACAGGGTTCCGAGACCCAGTACTTC. Translation: CASSAEQGSETQYF. V is TRBV12-3 or TRBV12-4 and J is TRBJ2-5; possibly TRBD1 for D (6 bases). The CDR3 is 14 residues long. V lost 6 bases, J lost 5 bases, and 16 bases lay in between.

This clonotype showed up many times. The CDR3 DNA reads TGTGCCAGCAGTACCGAAGGGCCGGGACAGGGGGAAATATCTGGGGCCAACGTCCTGACTTTC. Translated: CASSTEGPGQGEISGANVLTF. V is TRBV2 and J is TRBJ2-6; 11 bases agree with TRBD1. CDR3 size: 21 residues. The germline CDR1 and CDR2 sequences are SNHLY and FYNNEI. Unmatched junction bases numbered 16, after V lost 5 bases and J lost 1 base. Full variable domain (outside the CDR3, taken from reference TRBV2 and TRBJ2-6): EPEVTQTPSHQVTQMGQEVILRCVPISNHLYFYWYRQILGQKVEFLVSFYNNEISEKSEIFDDQFSVERPDGSNFTLKIRSTKLEDSAMYFCASSTEGPGQGEISGANVLTFGAGSRLTVL.

The rearrangement joins TRBV6-2 or TRBV6-3 to TRBJ2-1, with 7 positions matching TRBD2. CDR3 length: 13 residues. J was trimmed by 3 bases and V by 10 bases; bases with no gene match: 6. Per germline, CDR1 MNHEY and CDR2 SVGEGT. The CDR3 loop reads CANPGGNYNEQFF. The DNA for the CDR3 is TGTGCCAACCCGGGAGGTAACTACAATGAGCAGTTCTTC.

V and J are TRBV27 and TRBJ1-2, with 7 positions matching TRBD1. The CDR3 is 14 amino acids. Germline trimming cut 0 bases from V and 6 bases from J; bases unmatched to any gene: 4. Germline values: CDR1 MNHEY, CDR2 SMNVEV (reference sequence). The CDR3 bases are TGTGCCAGCAGTTTATCCCGGACAGGCCATGGCTACACCTTC. The encoded protein is CASSLSRTGHGYTF.

This clonotype was recorded at least ten times. This chain joins TRBV28 and TRBJ1-5, with 7 bases that match TRBD1. Germline V gene data show CDR1 as MDHEN and CDR2 as SYDVKM. V shed 5 bases, J shed 4 bases, and the junction held 8 bases outside the gene matches. CDR3 length: 15 amino acids. The CDR3 protein is CASSLRQGENQPQHF. DNA of the CDR3: TGTGCCAGCAGTCTCCGACAGGGAGAGAATCAGCCCCAGCATTTT.

This clonotype was seen many times. The chain recombines TRBV10-3 with TRBJ2-3; D not certain. V was trimmed by 3 bases and J by 5 bases, leaving 6 bases between them. This CDR3 contains 12 residues. CDR1 is ENHRY and CDR2 is SYGVKD in the germline V gene. CDR3 region: CAISDSRDTQYF. CDR3 sequence (DNA): TGTGCCATCAGTGATTCGAGAGATACGCAGTATTTT.

This clonotype was recorded at least ten times. The chain has TRBV12-3 or TRBV12-4 and TRBJ1-4, with D possibly being TRBD1 (5 bases). The CDR3 runs 13 residues. V lost 1 base and J 8 bases, leaving 8 bases between the germline ends. The CDR3 nucleotides are TGTGCCAGCAGTTTAGAGGGGTGGGAAAAACTGTTTTTT. It yields the protein CASSLEGWEKLFF.